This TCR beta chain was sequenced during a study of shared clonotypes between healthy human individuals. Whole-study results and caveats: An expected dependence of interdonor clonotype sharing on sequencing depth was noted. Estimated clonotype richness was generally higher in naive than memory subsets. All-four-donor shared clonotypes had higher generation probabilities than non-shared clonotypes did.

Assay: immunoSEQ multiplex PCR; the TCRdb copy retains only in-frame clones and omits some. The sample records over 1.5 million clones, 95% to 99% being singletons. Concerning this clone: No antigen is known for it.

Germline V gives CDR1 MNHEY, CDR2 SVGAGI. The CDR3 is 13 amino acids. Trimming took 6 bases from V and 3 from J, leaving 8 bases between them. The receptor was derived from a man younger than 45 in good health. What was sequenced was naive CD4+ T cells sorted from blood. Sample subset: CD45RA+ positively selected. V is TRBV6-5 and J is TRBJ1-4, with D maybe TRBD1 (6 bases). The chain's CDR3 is CASSTGSNEKLFF. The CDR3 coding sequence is TGTGCCAGCAGCACAGGGTCTAATGAAAAACTGTTTTTT.